The 21 T cell receptor beta chains below were found in one sample sequenced in a study of blood T cell repertoires in COVID-19. Repertoires were generated with immunoSEQ multiplex PCR, while TCRdb's copy carries only in-frame clones and drops some. The sample records 60,000 to 65,000 clones, about 74% being singletons. Sequenced input: peripheral blood. Source of these receptors: a woman of 80 years or more with acute or convalescent COVID-19.

V and J are TRBV5-1 and TRBJ2-3, with a tentative D call TRBD2 (6 bases). This CDR3 is 16 amino acids long. V shed 7 bases and J shed 2 bases, with 20 bases lying between them. Germline assignment: CDR1 SGHRS and CDR2 YFSETQ. The CDR3 loop is CASGPTGTSATDTQYF. CDR3 sequence (DNA): TGCGCCAGCGGCCCGACCGGGACTTCGGCCACAGATACGCAGTATTTT.

The gene calls are TRBV28 and TRBJ2-7; D perhaps matches TRBD2 (6 bases). The CDR3 contains 15 residues. Germline CDR1 and CDR2: MDHEN and SYDVKM. Trimming pared 1 base from V and 1 base from J, leaving 11 bases between. CDR3 protein: CASSLFGGRSYEQYF. CDR3 nucleotide sequence: TGTGCCAGCAGTTTATTCGGGGGAAGGTCCTACGAGCAGTACTTC.

CDR3 sequence (DNA): TGTGCCAGCAGCCTCCCCCAGGCTCGTGGCTACACCTTC. It yields the protein CASSLPQARGYTF. The rearrangement joins TRBV28 to TRBJ1-2; D uncertain. Between the trimmed V and J ends, which lost 6 bases and 7 bases, there was a span of 15 bases. Germline V gives CDR1 MDHEN, CDR2 SYDVKM. The CDR3 has 13 residues.

The V gene is TRBV7-9, the J gene TRBJ1-1; D is possibly TRBD1 (5 bases). Germline V gene lookup returns CDR1 SEHNR and CDR2 FQNEAQ (reference sequence). V dropped 0 bases and J dropped 4 bases, with 12 bases sitting between them. This CDR3 contains 15 residues. The CDR3 is CASSLAMGEATEAFF. CDR3 nucleotides: TGTGCCAGCAGCTTAGCAATGGGGGAGGCCACTGAAGCTTTCTTT. The entire variable domain, with the rest obtained from reference TRBV7-9 and TRBJ1-1, is as follows: DTGVSQNPRHKITKRGQNVTFRCDPISEHNRLYWYRQTLGQGPEFLTYFQNEAQLEKSRLLSDRFSAERPKGSFSTLEIQRTEQGDSAMYLCASSLAMGEATEAFFGQGTRLTVV.

This chain links TRBV11-2 with TRBJ2-2, with 10 bases that match TRBD2. This CDR3 has 16 residues. The V and J ends lost 3 bases and 5 bases, in that order; junction bases with no gene match: 6. Germline CDR1 reads SGHAT; CDR2 reads FQNNGV. This CDR3 reads CASSFLAGGRTGELFF. The CDR3 DNA is TGTGCCAGCAGCTTTTTAGCGGGAGGTCGGACCGGGGAGCTGTTTTTT. Supplemented by reference TRBV11-2 and TRBJ2-2, the full variable domain reads EAGVAQSPRYKIIEKRQSVAFWCNPISGHATLYWYQQILGQGPKLLIQFQNNGVVDDSQLPKDRFSAERLKGVDSTLKIQPAKLEDSAVYLCASSFLAGGRTGELFFGEGSRLTVL.

The V gene is TRBV9, the J gene TRBJ2-1; possibly TRBD2 for D (7 bases). Germline V lookup: CDR1 SGDLS, CDR2 YYNGEE. The CDR3 is 14 amino acids. V lost 0 bases and J 9 bases, leaving 13 bases between the germline ends. CDR3 in DNA: TGTGCCAGCAGCGTAGTAGTTGCGGGGGCTGAGCAGTTCTTC. It encodes CASSVVVAGAEQFF.

The chain uses TRBV15 and TRBJ2-4; a weak D match, TRBD2 (6 bases). Germline V gene data show CDR1 as LNHNV and CDR2 as YYDKDF (reference sequence). Trimming cost V 5 bases and J 4 bases, with 21 bases left between them. This CDR3 spans 17 amino acids. The CDR3, as DNA: TGTGCCACCAGCGACGGGGGTAGCGGTGACCTTAAAAACATTCAGTACTTC. This translates into CATSDGGSGDLKNIQYF.

This clone was seen only once. This chain links TRBV14 with TRBJ2-3, with 11 bases matching TRBD2. From germline, CDR1 is SGHDN and CDR2 FVKESK. V dropped 2 bases and J dropped 0; count of bases not matched to a gene: 7. The CDR3 runs to 18 residues. CDR3: CASSQLGGLAVSTDTQYF. The CDR3 DNA follows: TGTGCCAGCAGCCAATTGGGGGGACTAGCGGTGAGCACAGATACGCAGTATTTT.

The chain employs TRBV27 and TRBJ2-5, with 9 bases aligning to TRBD1. Germline CDR1 MNHEY, CDR2 SMNVEV (reference sequence). V was clipped by 5 bases and J by 2 bases; unmatched bases: 15. This CDR3 comprises 18 residues. DNA of the CDR3: TGTGCCAGCAGTCGATGGACAGGGGCCTCCCGAGGGCAAGAGACCCAGTACTTC. This encodes CASSRWTGASRGQETQYF.

This chain joins TRBV7-3 and TRBJ2-2; 11 nucleotides line up with TRBD1. The CDR3 has 16 amino acids. The germline CDR1 and CDR2 sequences are SGHTA and FQGTGA. The ends lost 3 bases at V and 6 bases at J; junction bases unmatched: 6. The CDR3 is CASSFRTGGFPGELFF. CDR3 DNA: TGTGCCAGCAGCTTTAGGACAGGGGGCTTTCCCGGGGAGCTGTTTTTT.

The V gene is TRBV7-2, the J gene TRBJ2-1; 9 bases map to TRBD2. Germline assignment: CDR1 SGHTA and CDR2 FQGNSA. The CDR3 loop spans 17 amino acids. V shed 5 bases, J shed 12 bases, and the junction held 20 bases outside the gene matches. The CDR3 DNA sequence: TGTGCCAGCAGCCCAGCGGCGGGAGGGTCCCCACCCGGGGCGCAGTTCTTC. Protein sequence: CASSPAAGGSPPGAQFF.

The chain has TRBV29-1 and TRBJ2-2; 7 nucleotides line up with TRBD1. The CDR3 length is 14 residues. Per germline, CDR1 SQVTM and CDR2 ANQGSEA. Germline trimming cut 3 bases from V and 4 bases from J; bases unmatched to any gene: 5. The CDR3 here is CSVDETGTTGELFF. The CDR3 coding sequence is TGCAGCGTTGACGAGACAGGGACCACCGGGGAGCTGTTTTTT.

This clone appeared once. The rearrangement links TRBV24-1 to TRBJ2-7, with a possible D match to TRBD1 (5 bases). Trimming took 2 bases from V and 2 from J, leaving 12 bases between them. The CDR3 is 15 amino acids. The germline V gene has CDR1 KGHDR and CDR2 SFDVKD. The CDR3 DNA reads TGTGCCACCAGTGATTCGCGCAGGGCCGCCTACGAGCAGTACTTC. As protein: CATSDSRRAAYEQYF.

V gene TRBV5-1 combines with J gene TRBJ2-7, with TRBD1 matching 8 bases. Trimming removed 4 bases from V and 6 bases from J; junction bases left unmatched: 6. This CDR3 is built from 13 residues. Germline lookup yields CDR1 SGHRS and CDR2 YFSETQ. DNA of the CDR3: TGCGCCAGCAGCACAGACAGGGGACCCGAGCAGTACTTC. Amino acid sequence: CASSTDRGPEQYF.

The chain joins TRBV7-6 to TRBJ1-3; tentatively, D is TRBD1 (5 bases). Trimming stripped 5 bases from V and 2 bases from J, with 19 bases between. The CDR3 sequence is 17 residues long. Germline values: CDR1 SGHVS, CDR2 FNYEAQ. The CDR3 DNA follows: TGTGCCAGCAGCCCTGGGAGGGGACCTCCGGCTGGAAACACCATATATTTT. Translation gives CASSPGRGPPAGNTIYF.

V gene TRBV28 combines with J gene TRBJ2-2; tentative D call: TRBD2 (5 bases). Germline V gives CDR1 MDHEN, CDR2 SYDVKM. V was shortened by 5 bases and J by 5 bases, with 12 bases between the two germline ends. CDR3 length: 14 amino acids. As DNA, the CDR3 is TGTGCCAGCAGTCGGACCCGGAGGACCGGGGAGCTGTTTTTT. It encodes CASSRTRRTGELFF.

This chain links TRBV6-1 with TRBJ1-5, with no clear D. CDR3 size: 14 residues. CDR1 and CDR2 (germline): MNHNS, SASEGT. Trimming removed 1 base from V and 6 bases from J, with 10 bases in between. CDR3 amino acids: CASSEGGSVQPQHF. The CDR3 coding sequence is TGTGCCAGCAGTGAAGGAGGGTCTGTTCAGCCCCAGCATTTT.

The V gene is TRBV14, the J gene TRBJ2-1; D possibly corresponds to TRBD2 (5 bases). Germline-derived CDR1 and CDR2 are SGHDN and FVKESK. The V and J ends lost 4 bases and 8 bases respectively, with 6 bases between them. This CDR3 is 11 amino acids long. DNA for the CDR3: TGTGCCAGCAGCCCGGGGTATGAGCAGTTCTTC. This encodes CASSPGYEQFF.

The genes are TRBV7-9 and TRBJ2-7; tentatively, D is TRBD2 (6 bases). Looked up from germline, CDR1 is SEHNR and CDR2 is FQNEAQ (reference sequence). V lost 7 bases, J lost 3 bases, and 13 bases lay in between. The CDR3 is 13 residues long. The CDR3 sequence: CASTLGGDYEQYF. The CDR3 DNA follows: TGTGCCAGCACCCTCGGCGGGGACTACGAGCAGTACTTC.

The gene calls are TRBV7-9 and TRBJ2-3, with 9 bases aligning to TRBD1. The V segment lost 1 base and the J segment 3 bases; nucleotides outside the gene matches: 2. The germline gives CDR1 SEHNR, CDR2 FQNEAQ (reference sequence). The CDR3 has 15 amino acids. The CDR3 bases are TGTGCCAGCAGCTTAGAGGGACAGGGAACAGATACGCAGTATTTT. It encodes CASSLEGQGTDTQYF.

With respect to this clone: A junction boundary mismatches the germline segment, possibly from a read error. V gene TRBV6-5 combines with J gene TRBJ2-7, with 8 bases matching TRBD1. The length of the CDR3 is 14 residues. Germline V gene sequence: CDR1 MNHEY, CDR2 SVGAGI. Here the CDR3 DNA reads TGTGCCAGCAGTGACTCAGGGGGCCCCTACGAGCAGTACTTC. The encoded protein is CASSDSGGPYEQYF.